Presented here are 8 T cell receptor beta chains from one specimen sequenced in a study of blood T cells in healthy people across ages. Sample-barcoded 5' priming and a J-beta primer mix drove a second PCR of roughly 7 to 11 cycles. TCRdb reprocessed the 5' RACE reads via MiXCR and lists one record per CDR3 protein. The data hold 1.4 million to 1.5 million distinct CDR3 sequences, with about 40% observed a single time. Sequenced input: blood. All receptors derive from a woman between 18 and 29 years old in good health.

The chain uses TRBV9 and TRBJ2-5; D is perhaps TRBD2 (7 bases). V lost 0 bases to trimming and J lost 4 bases, with 10 bases between them. Germline CDR1 is SGDLS and CDR2 is YYNGEE. The CDR3 totals 14 residues. CDR3 coding DNA: TGTGCCAGCAGCGTAGAGGGGGGGGGAGAGACCCAGTACTTC. Encoded protein: CASSVEGGGETQYF.

The chain has TRBV6-2 or TRBV6-3 and TRBJ2-5; 13 bases agree with TRBD2. V lost 7 bases to trimming and J lost 5 bases; unmatched junction nucleotides: 7. This CDR3 region has 15 residues. The germline V gene encodes CDR1 MNHEY and CDR2 SVGEGT. CDR3 DNA: TGTGCCAGCAATCCTACGACTAGCGGGAGGGAGACCCAGTACTTC. The encoded protein is CASNPTTSGRETQYF.

The gene calls are TRBV5-1 and TRBJ2-3; D may be TRBD1 (6 bases). CDR1 and CDR2 (germline): SGHRS, YFSETQ. V dropped 1 base and J dropped 0 bases, with 18 bases sitting between them. This CDR3 region has 18 residues. CDR3 loop: CASSLYRALHSSTDTQYF. CDR3 coding DNA: TGCGCCAGCAGCTTGTACAGGGCACTACACTCTAGCACAGATACGCAGTATTTT.

The gene calls are TRBV14 and TRBJ1-4; 9 positions match TRBD1. The V gene's germline CDR1 is SGHDN and CDR2 FVKESK. This CDR3 spans 16 amino acids. V trimming: 3 bases; J trimming: 6 bases; junction bases outside the gene matches: 8. CDR3 loop: CASSQGQGFGDEKLFF. The CDR3 coding sequence is TGTGCCAGCAGCCAGGGACAGGGTTTTGGGGATGAAAAACTGTTTTTT.

Regarding this clonotype: The junction and the germline gene differ at one end; a read error may be behind it. V is TRBV7-9 and J is TRBJ2-2; D ambiguous. CDR1 is SEHNR and CDR2 is FQNEAQ in the germline V gene (reference sequence). CDR3 length equals 13 residues. The CDR3 sequence: CAGSLVLNGELFF. CDR3 coding DNA: TGTGCCGGCAGCTTAGTTCTGAACGGGGAGCTGTTTTTT.

This clonotype was picked up a small number of times. V is TRBV12-3 or TRBV12-4 and J is TRBJ2-1; 8 nucleotides align to TRBD1. The CDR3 loop spans 15 amino acids. V shed 6 bases and J 5 bases; nucleotides not matched to a gene: 9. CDR3 in amino acids: CASSPTGALDNEQFF. The DNA for the CDR3 is TGTGCCAGCAGCCCGACAGGGGCGTTGGACAATGAGCAGTTCTTC.

This clonotype was seen a handful of times. This chain connects TRBV6-5 to TRBJ2-7, with 8 bases identical to TRBD2. This CDR3 is 15 amino acids long. Germline values: CDR1 MNHEY, CDR2 SVGAGI. V lost 0 bases to trimming and J lost 3 bases; unmatched junction nucleotides: 4. The DNA for the CDR3 is TGTGCCAGCAGTTACTCGGCGGGAGGATACTACGAGCAGTACTTC. It specifies CASSYSAGGYYEQYF.

This clonotype has at least ten counts. One end of the junction does not line up with germline, which may come from a read error. The chain couples TRBV3-1 to TRBJ2-5; D gene unclear. Germline CDR1 and CDR2: LGHDT and YNNKEL (reference sequence). The CDR3 loop spans 12 amino acids. The CDR3 bases are TGCGCCAGCAGCCAAGACGTAGAGACCCAGTACTTC. Translating it yields CASSQDVETQYF.